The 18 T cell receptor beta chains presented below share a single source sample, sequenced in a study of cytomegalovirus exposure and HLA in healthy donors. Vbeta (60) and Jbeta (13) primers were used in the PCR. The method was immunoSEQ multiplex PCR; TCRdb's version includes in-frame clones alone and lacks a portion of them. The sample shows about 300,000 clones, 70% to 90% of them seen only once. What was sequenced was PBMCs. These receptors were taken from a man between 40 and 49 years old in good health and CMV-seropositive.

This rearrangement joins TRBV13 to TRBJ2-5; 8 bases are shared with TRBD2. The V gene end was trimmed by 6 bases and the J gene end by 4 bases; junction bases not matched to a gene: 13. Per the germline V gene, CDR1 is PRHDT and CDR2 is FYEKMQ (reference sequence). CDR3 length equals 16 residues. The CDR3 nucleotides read TGTGCCAGCAGGTCAAGTCGGGAGGGCCCGCGAGAGACCCAGTACTTC. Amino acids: CASRSSREGPRETQYF.

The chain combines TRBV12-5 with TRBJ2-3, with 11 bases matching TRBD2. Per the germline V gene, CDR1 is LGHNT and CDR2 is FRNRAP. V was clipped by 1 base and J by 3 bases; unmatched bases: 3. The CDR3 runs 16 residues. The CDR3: CASGLAWTSGTDTQYF. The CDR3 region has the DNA TGTGCTAGTGGTTTGGCCTGGACTAGCGGGACAGATACGCAGTATTTT. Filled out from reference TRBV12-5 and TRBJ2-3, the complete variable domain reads DARVTQTPRHKVTEMGQEVTMRCQPILGHNTVFWYRQTMMQGLELLAYFRNRAPLDDSGMPKDRFSAEMPDATLATLKIQPSEPRDSAVYFCASGLAWTSGTDTQYFGPGTRLTVL.

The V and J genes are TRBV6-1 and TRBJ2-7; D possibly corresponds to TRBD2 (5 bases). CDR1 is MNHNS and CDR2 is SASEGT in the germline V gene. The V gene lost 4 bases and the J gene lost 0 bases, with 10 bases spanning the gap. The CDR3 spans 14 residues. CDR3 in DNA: TGTGCCAGCAGTGGCCAGCGGATCTCCTACGAGCAGTACTTC. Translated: CASSGQRISYEQYF.

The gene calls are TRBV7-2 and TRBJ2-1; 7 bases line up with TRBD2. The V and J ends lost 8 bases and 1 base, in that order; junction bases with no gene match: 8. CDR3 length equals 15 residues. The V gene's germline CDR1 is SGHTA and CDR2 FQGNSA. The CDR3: CASCQAGASYNEQFF. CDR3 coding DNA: TGTGCCAGCTGTCAGGCGGGAGCGTCCTACAATGAGCAGTTCTTC.

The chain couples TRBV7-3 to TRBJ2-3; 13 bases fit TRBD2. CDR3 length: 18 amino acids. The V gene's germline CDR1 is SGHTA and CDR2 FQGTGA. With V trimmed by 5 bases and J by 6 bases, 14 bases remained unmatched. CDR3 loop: CASSEGITSGRAGDTQYF. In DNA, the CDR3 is TGTGCCAGCAGCGAGGGAATAACTAGCGGGAGGGCCGGTGATACGCAGTATTTT.

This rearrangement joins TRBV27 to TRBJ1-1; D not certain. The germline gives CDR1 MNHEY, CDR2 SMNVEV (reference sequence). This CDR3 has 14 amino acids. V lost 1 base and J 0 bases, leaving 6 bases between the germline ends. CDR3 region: CASSLYAVNTEAFF. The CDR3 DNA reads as TGTGCCAGCAGTTTATATGCAGTGAACACTGAAGCTTTCTTT.

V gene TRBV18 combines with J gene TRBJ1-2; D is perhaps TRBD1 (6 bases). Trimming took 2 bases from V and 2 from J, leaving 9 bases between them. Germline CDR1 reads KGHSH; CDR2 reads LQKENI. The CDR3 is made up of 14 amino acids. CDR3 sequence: CASSPNRENYGYTF. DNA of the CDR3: TGTGCCAGCTCACCAAACAGGGAGAACTATGGCTACACCTTC.

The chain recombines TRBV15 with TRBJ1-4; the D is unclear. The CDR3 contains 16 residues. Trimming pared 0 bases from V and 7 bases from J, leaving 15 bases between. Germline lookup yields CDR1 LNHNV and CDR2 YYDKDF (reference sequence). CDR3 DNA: TGTGCCACCAGCAGAGATAATCCCACCTCGGGTGAAAAACTGTTTTTT. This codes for CATSRDNPTSGEKLFF.

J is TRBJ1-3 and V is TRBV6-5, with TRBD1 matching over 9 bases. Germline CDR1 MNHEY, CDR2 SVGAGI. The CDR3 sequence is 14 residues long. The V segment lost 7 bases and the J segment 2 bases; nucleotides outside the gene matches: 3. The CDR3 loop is CASKTGGPGNTIYF. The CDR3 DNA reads TGTGCCAGCAAGACAGGGGGGCCTGGAAACACCATATATTTT.

CDR3 in DNA: TGTGCCAGCAGCGCAGACAGGGGTAGCAATCAGCCCCAGCATTTT. Its translation: CASSADRGSNQPQHF. The chain couples TRBV11-2 to TRBJ1-5; 8 bases match TRBD1. With V trimmed by 5 bases and J by 0 bases, 3 bases remained unmatched. Germline CDR1 is SGHAT and CDR2 is FQNNGV. This CDR3 region has 15 residues. Full variable domain (remainder filled in from reference TRBV11-2 and TRBJ1-5): EAGVAQSPRYKIIEKRQSVAFWCNPISGHATLYWYQQILGQGPKLLIQFQNNGVVDDSQLPKDRFSAERLKGVDSTLKIQPAKLEDSAVYLCASSADRGSNQPQHFGDGTRLSIL.

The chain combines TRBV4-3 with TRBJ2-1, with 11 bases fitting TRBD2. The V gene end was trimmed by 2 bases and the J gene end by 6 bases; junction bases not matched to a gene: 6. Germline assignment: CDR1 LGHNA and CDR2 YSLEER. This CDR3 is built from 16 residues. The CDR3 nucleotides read TGCGCCAGCAGCCAACGACTAGCGGGAATATTCAATGAGCAGTTCTTC. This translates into CASSQRLAGIFNEQFF.

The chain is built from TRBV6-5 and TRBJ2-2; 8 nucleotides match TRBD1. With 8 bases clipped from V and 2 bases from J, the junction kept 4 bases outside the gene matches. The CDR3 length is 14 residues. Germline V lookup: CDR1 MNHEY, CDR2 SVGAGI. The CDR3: CASSDRGNTGELFF. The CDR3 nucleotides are TGTGCCAGCTCAGACAGGGGTAACACCGGGGAGCTGTTTTTT.

The CDR3 is CASSGAGPGVHEQYF. The CDR3 bases are TGTGCCAGCAGTGGGGCTGGTCCGGGAGTCCACGAGCAGTACTTC. The chain combines TRBV2 with TRBJ2-7; TRBD2 is a possible D gene (6 bases). V was pared by 4 bases and J by 5 bases, with 18 bases between. The CDR3 sequence is 15 residues long. Germline values: CDR1 SNHLY, CDR2 FYNNEI.

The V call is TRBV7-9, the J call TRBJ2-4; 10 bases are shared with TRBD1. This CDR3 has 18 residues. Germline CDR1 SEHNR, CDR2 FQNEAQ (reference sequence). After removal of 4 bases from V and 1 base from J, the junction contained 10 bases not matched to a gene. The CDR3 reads CASSSSFMDRGAKNIQYF. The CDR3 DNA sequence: TGTGCCAGCAGCTCCTCTTTTATGGACAGGGGGGCCAAAAACATTCAGTACTTC.

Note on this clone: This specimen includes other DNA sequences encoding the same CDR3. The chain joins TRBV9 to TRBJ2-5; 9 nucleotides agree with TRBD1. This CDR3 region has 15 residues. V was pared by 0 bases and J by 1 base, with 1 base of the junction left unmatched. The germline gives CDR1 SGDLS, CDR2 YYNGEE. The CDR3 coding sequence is TGTGCCAGCAGCGTAGGACAGGGGGTCCAAGAGACCCAGTACTTC. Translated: CASSVGQGVQETQYF.

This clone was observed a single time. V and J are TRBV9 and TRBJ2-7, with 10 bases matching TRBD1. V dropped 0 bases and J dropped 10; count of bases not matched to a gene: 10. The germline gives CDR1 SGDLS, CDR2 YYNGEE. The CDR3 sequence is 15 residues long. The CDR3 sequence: CASSVVPGQGIEQYF. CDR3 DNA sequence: TGTGCCAGCAGCGTAGTCCCGGGACAGGGGATCGAACAGTACTTC.

The CDR3 bases are TGTGCCAGCAGGGTTGGACAGGAGGCAGATACGCAGTATTTT. Protein: CASRVGQEADTQYF. The chain recombines TRBV6-1 with TRBJ2-3; 7 bases line up with TRBD1. The CDR3 extends over 14 amino acids. Germline loops: CDR1 MNHNS, CDR2 SASEGT. The trim removed 6 bases at V and 4 bases at J, leaving 7 bases unmatched.

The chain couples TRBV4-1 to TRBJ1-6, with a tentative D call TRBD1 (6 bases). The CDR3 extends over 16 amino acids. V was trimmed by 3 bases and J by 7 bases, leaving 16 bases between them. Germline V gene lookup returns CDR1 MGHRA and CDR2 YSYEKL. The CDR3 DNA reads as TGCGCCAGCAGCCACGTTGGACAGTGGGACAATTCACCCCTCCACTTT. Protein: CASSHVGQWDNSPLHF.